This entry is about one T cell receptor beta chain. A J-beta primer mix and a sample-barcoded 5' primer were used in a second PCR of roughly 7 to 12 cycles. TCRdb redid the calling of the 5' RACE reads with MiXCR, one entry per CDR3 protein. The sample holds some 880,000 distinct CDR3 sequences, approximately 35% seen once. Germline V gene lookup returns CDR1 SGHTA and CDR2 FQGNSA. V was cut by 3 bases and J by 7 bases, with 12 bases left in between. The CDR3 is made up of 13 amino acids. This sample was included in a study of blood T cells in healthy people across ages. The chain is built from TRBV7-2 and TRBJ1-2; no reliable D call. What was sequenced was blood. This clonotype was obtained from a man between 18 and 29 years old in good health. CDR3 region: CASSFTQLRGYTF. Here the CDR3 DNA reads TGTGCCAGCAGCTTCACACAGTTGCGTGGCTACACCTTC.